This T cell receptor (beta chain) was obtained from a study of radiation and T cells in renal cell carcinoma. Study overall: Nephrectomy followed 15 Gy stereotactic body radiation by 4 weeks.

Profiled with immunoSEQ multiplex PCR; TCRdb holds only in-frame clones, not every one. The repertoire holds approximately 120,000 clones, with around 80% as singletons. Turning to this clone: The antigen remains unidentified.

The germline V gene has CDR1 LNHDA and CDR2 SQIVND (reference sequence). With 5 bases removed from V and 9 bases from J, the gap between germline ends came to 11 bases. The CDR3 covers 13 residues. Study-level results: Top tumor clonotypes rose in blood 2 weeks post-radiation, then contracted. Baseline intratumoral clonotype presence is unknown without pretreatment biopsies.

Time point reported: blood 2 weeks post-SBRT. As to treatment: 15 Gy SBRT to primary tumor, nephrectomy 4 weeks later. After SBRT, blood was collected at 2 and 4 weeks, plus baseline. The clonotype comes from a man aged 50-60 years with renal cell carcinoma. The source was blood, collected from a patient whose treatment included radiotherapy and nephrectomy. The V gene is TRBV19, the J gene TRBJ1-6; the D gene is possibly TRBD1 (5 bases). CDR3 loop: CASSEGLGSPLHF. CDR3 DNA sequence: TGTGCCAGTAGTGAGGGGTTAGGTTCACCCCTCCACTTT.